This T cell receptor (beta chain) was found in a study of blood T cell repertoires in COVID-19. Data came from immunoSEQ multiplex PCR; TCRdb stores just in-frame clones and leaves some out. The sample gives roughly 300,000 clones, approximately 85% of which show up once; less than 15% is in the top ten. V lost 7 bases to trimming and J lost 6 bases; unmatched junction nucleotides: 7. The CDR3 is 14 residues long. Looked up from germline, CDR1 is WSHSY and CDR2 is SAAADI. The sequence came from a human donor in a cohort sampled during active COVID-19. Sample: peripheral blood. V and J are TRBV10-2 and TRBJ2-3; 10 bases line up with TRBD2. The CDR3 is CASMASGRGDTQYF. CDR3 coding DNA: TGCGCCAGCATGGCTAGCGGGAGAGGGGATACGCAGTATTTT.